The T cell receptor (beta chain) under discussion was sequenced for a study of blood T cells in healthy people across ages. At the level of the study: Template switching retrieved approximately one barcoded beta molecule for each two T cells. Study-wide points: Age brought a roughly linear fall in TCR beta diversity measured per million T cells. Investigators treated diversity estimates from one million T cells as underestimates.

Only a few counts were recorded for this clonotype. What it recognizes is unknown. A second PCR, run for about 7 to 11 cycles, used a sample-barcoded 5' primer plus a J-beta primer mix. TCRdb passed the 5' RACE reads through MiXCR, listing each CDR3 protein once. The table records about 770,000 distinct CDR3 sequences, roughly 44% of them present only once. Russia was home to the donors, healthy Caucasian individuals aged roughly 6 to 95. The sequencing input was blood. The TCR comes from a man in his 60s in good health.

The DNA of the CDR3 is TGCAGTGCTAGCCTAGCGGGGGTAGAGACCCAGTACTTC. It encodes CSASLAGVETQYF. The chain carries TRBV20-1 and TRBJ2-5; TRBD2 agrees at 10 bases. The trim removed 3 bases at V and 4 bases at J, leaving 2 bases unmatched. Germline CDR1 reads DFQATT; CDR2 reads SNEGSKA (reference sequence). This CDR3 comprises 13 residues.